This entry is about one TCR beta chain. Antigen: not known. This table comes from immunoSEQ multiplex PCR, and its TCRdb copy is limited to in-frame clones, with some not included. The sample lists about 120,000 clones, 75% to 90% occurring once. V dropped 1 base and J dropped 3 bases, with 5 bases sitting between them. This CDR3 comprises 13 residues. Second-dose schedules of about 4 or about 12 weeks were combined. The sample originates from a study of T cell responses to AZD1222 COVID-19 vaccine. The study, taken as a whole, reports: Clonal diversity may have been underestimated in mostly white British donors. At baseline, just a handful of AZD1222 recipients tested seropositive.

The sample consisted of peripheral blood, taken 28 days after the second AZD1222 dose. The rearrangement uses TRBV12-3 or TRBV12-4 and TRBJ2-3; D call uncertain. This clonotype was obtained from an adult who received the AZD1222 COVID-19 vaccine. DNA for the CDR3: TGTGCCAGCAGTTTAGAAGGTACAGATACGCAGTATTTT. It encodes CASSLEGTDTQYF.